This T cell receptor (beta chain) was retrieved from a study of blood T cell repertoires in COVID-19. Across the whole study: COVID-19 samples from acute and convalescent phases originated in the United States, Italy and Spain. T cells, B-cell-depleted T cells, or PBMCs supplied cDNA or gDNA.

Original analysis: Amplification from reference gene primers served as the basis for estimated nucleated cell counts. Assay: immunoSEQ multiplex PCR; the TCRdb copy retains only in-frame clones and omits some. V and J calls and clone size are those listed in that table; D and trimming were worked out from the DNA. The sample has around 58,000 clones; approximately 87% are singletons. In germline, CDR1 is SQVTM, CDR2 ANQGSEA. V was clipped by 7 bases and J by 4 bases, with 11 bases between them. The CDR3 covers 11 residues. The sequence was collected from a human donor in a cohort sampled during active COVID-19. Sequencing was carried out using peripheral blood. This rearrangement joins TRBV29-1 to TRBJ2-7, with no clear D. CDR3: CSATSGYEQYF. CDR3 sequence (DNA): TGCAGCGCGACATCCGGGTACGAGCAGTACTTC.